The present TCR beta chain was sequenced within a study of response to subunit inactivated influenza vaccine. Study results and caveats: Authors suggested each seasonal flu vaccination may recruit only limited numbers of new T cells.

TCRdb redid the calling of the RT-PCR reads with MiXCR, one entry per CDR3 protein. This repertoire shows about 580,000 distinct CDR3 sequences, around 15% found once; its top ten account for around 10%. This clonotype was detected many times. The antigen remains unidentified. The CDR3 totals 16 residues. The J segment lost 0 bases and the V segment lost 6 bases, leaving 8 bases of the junction unmatched. The germline gives CDR1 MNHEY, CDR2 SVGEGT. The chain is built from TRBV6-2 or TRBV6-3 and TRBJ1-5; TRBD1 matches 7 bases. The clonotype was recovered from a man aged 45 to 65 who received an inactivated influenza vaccine. The sequences come from PBMCs from blood, collected about 11 days after vaccination. The CDR3 loop is CASRTGTDLSNQPQHF. The DNA of the CDR3 is TGTGCCAGCAGGACCGGGACAGATCTTAGCAATCAGCCCCAGCATTTT.